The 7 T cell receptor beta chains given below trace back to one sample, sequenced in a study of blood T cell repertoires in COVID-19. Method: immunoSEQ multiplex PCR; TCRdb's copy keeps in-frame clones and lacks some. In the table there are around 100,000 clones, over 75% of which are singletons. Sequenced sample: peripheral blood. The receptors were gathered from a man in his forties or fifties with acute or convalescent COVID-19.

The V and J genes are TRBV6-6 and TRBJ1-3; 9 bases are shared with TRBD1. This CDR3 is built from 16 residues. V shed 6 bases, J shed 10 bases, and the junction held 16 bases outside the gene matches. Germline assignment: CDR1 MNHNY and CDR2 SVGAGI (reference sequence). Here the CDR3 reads CASREPGTGTGTTIYF. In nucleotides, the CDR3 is TGTGCCAGCAGGGAACCCGGGACAGGGACAGGAACGACCATATATTTT.

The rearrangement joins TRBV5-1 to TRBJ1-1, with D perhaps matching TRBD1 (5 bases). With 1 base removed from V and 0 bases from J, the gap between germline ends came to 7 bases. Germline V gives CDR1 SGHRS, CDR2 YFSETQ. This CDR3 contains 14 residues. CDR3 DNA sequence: TGCGCCAGCAGCTTGTTGGACATGAACACTGAAGCTTTCTTT. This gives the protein CASSLLDMNTEAFF.

CDR3 loop: CASSGTGGPYEQYF. The CDR3 DNA follows: TGTGCCAGCTCGGGAACAGGGGGGCCCTACGAGCAGTACTTC. The gene calls are TRBV18 and TRBJ2-7, with 8 bases identical to TRBD1. The CDR3 is 14 amino acids. Trimming removed 6 bases from V and 2 bases from J; junction bases left unmatched: 6. Germline V gene data show CDR1 as KGHSH and CDR2 as LQKENI.

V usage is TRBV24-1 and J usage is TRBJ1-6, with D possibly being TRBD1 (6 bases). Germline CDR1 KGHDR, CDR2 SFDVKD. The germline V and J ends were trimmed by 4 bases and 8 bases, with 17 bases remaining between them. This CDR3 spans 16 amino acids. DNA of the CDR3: TGTGCCACCAGTGAGGGGGCGCCAACGAACGATTCACCCCTCCACTTT. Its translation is CATSEGAPTNDSPLHF.

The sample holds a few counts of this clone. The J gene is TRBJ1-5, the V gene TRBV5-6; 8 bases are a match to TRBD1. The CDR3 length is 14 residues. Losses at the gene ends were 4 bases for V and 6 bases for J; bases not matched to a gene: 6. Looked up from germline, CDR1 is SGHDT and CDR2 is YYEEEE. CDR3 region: CASSANRGAQPQHF. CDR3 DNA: TGTGCCAGCAGCGCGAACAGGGGGGCTCAGCCCCAGCATTTT.

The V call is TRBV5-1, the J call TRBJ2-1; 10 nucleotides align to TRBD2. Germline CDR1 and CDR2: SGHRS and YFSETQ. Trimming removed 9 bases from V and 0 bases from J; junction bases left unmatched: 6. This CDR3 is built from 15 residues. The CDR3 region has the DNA TGCGCCACCCGACTAGCGGGTAGCTCCTACAATGAGCAGTTCTTC. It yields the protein CATRLAGSSYNEQFF.

The chain's CDR3 is CASSVGPGDTQYF. CDR3 nucleotide sequence: TGTGCCAGCAGTGTTGGCCCAGGGGATACGCAGTATTTT. This sequence joins TRBV12-3 or TRBV12-4 and TRBJ2-3; possible D gene TRBD1, 5 bases. The CDR3 runs to 13 residues. Trimming stripped 5 bases from V and 6 bases from J, with 12 bases between.